Shown below are 19 T cell receptor beta chains from a single sample sequenced in a study of post-analysis software for immune sequencing data. Each TCR beta cDNA library carried unique molecular identifiers. One entry per CDR3 protein, called by TCRdb with MiXCR from the PCR reads. This sample has 650,000 to 850,000 distinct CDR3 sequences, with approximately 53% found just once. The study, taken as a whole, reports: Patients showed TRBV5-6, TRBV5-1 and TRBV20-1 among five TRBV segments more frequent than in controls.

No antigen is known for these receptors. The sample comprised blood. The receptors come from a girl between 10 and 17 years old with multiple sclerosis.

The V gene is TRBV12-3 or TRBV12-4, the J gene TRBJ2-5, with 10 nucleotides matching TRBD1. CDR3 length equals 15 residues. Trimming cost V 5 bases and J 3 bases; bases outside gene matches: 6. The chain's CDR3 is CASSPEGQGKETQYF. For the CDR3, the DNA is TGTGCCAGCAGTCCCGAGGGACAGGGGAAAGAGACCCAGTACTTC.

The chain carries TRBV5-1 and TRBJ2-1; D possibly uses TRBD1 or TRBD2 (5 bases each). V was pared by 1 base and J by 5 bases, with 13 bases between. There are 15 residues in the CDR3. Germline CDR1 and CDR2: SGHRS and YFSETQ. CDR3 bases: TGCGCCAGCAGCTTGACAGGAGGAATTAACAATGAGCAGTTCTTC. Its protein is CASSLTGGINNEQFF.

This rearrangement joins TRBV29-1 to TRBJ2-7; weak D call: TRBD2 (5 bases). Trimming took 4 bases from V and 1 from J, leaving 11 bases between them. CDR1 and CDR2 from the germline V gene are SQVTM and ANQGSEA. The CDR3 runs 13 residues. The CDR3 DNA reads TGCAGCGTTGGGGTGCTAGCTTCCTACGAGCAGTACTTC. It yields the protein CSVGVLASYEQYF.

Here the CDR3 DNA reads TGTGCCAGCAGCTCCCGGGACTACCCCCATTTCAAGCAGTACTTC. It specifies CASSSRDYPHFKQYF. The rearrangement links TRBV3-1 to TRBJ2-5; 7 bases align to TRBD2. The V and J ends lost 5 bases and 11 bases, in that order; junction bases with no gene match: 17. CDR1 LGHDT and CDR2 YNNKEL come from the germline V gene (reference sequence). The CDR3 is 15 amino acids.

This clonotype was seen only a few times. V gene TRBV7-9 combines with J gene TRBJ2-5, with D possibly TRBD1 on 6 matching bases. The V gene lost 7 bases and the J gene lost 3 bases, with 30 bases spanning the gap. Germline V gene data show CDR1 as SEHNR and CDR2 as FQNEAQ (reference sequence). This CDR3 is 19 amino acids long. The CDR3: CASNNFPIPGTPREETQYF. CDR3 nucleotides: TGTGCCAGCAACAATTTCCCAATACCCGGGACACCTAGAGAAGAGACCCAGTACTTC. Filled out from reference TRBV7-9 and TRBJ2-5, the complete variable domain reads DTGVSQNPRHKITKRGQNVTFRCDPISEHNRLYWYRQTLGQGPEFLTYFQNEAQLEKSRLLSDRFSAERPKGSFSTLEIQRTEQGDSAMYLCASNNFPIPGTPREETQYFGPGTRLLVL.

The gene calls are TRBV29-1 and TRBJ1-5, with no clear D. CDR3 length: 14 residues. Between the trimmed V and J ends, which lost 7 bases and 5 bases, there was a span of 18 bases. The germline V gene has CDR1 SQVTM and CDR2 ANQGSEA. The CDR3 region has the DNA TGCAGCGCCGCAGAGGGATCGGGTTATCAGCCCCAGCATTTT. It encodes CSAAEGSGYQPQHF.

This clonotype was counted a few times. The chain has TRBV4-1 and TRBJ2-7; D is unresolved. The CDR3 extends over 16 amino acids. The germline gives CDR1 MGHRA, CDR2 YSYEKL. Trimming removed 1 base at V and 1 base at J, with 14 bases between. The CDR3 spells CASSQVVAAPSYEQYF. The CDR3 region has the DNA TGCGCCAGCAGCCAAGTAGTGGCAGCCCCGTCCTACGAGCAGTACTTC.

This clonotype was seen only once. The genes are TRBV7-3 and TRBJ2-1, with a weak D call TRBD1 (6 bases). The CDR3 totals 16 residues. CDR1 SGHTA and CDR2 FQGTGA come from the germline V gene. V was cut by 5 bases and J by 0 bases, with 14 bases left in between. For the CDR3, the DNA is TGTGCCAGCAGCATCCGAGACAGGAGCTCCTACAATGAGCAGTTCTTC. The encoded protein is CASSIRDRSSYNEQFF.

The gene calls are TRBV12-3 or TRBV12-4 and TRBJ1-2, with 8 bases that match TRBD1. The CDR3 extends over 13 amino acids. V was pared by 4 bases and J by 6 bases, with 4 bases of the junction left unmatched. In DNA form, the CDR3 reads TGTGCCAGCAGTTGGGACAGGACAGATGGCTACACCTTC. Amino acid sequence: CASSWDRTDGYTF.

This clonotype has more than one count but fewer than ten. This chain uses TRBV4-2 with TRBJ1-2; the D gene is possibly TRBD1 (5 bases). The CDR3 contains 14 residues. The V and J ends lost 0 bases and 7 bases respectively, with 12 bases between them. Germline CDR1 reads LGHNA; CDR2 reads YNFKEQ. The CDR3 sequence is CASSQEVGGVGYTF. CDR3 DNA sequence: TGTGCCAGCAGCCAAGAGGTTGGGGGAGTTGGCTACACCTTC.

In this sample, this clonotype turned up a few times. The chain uses TRBV5-1 and TRBJ2-1; D tentatively reads TRBD1 or TRBD2 (6 bases each). Trimming removed 2 bases at V and 15 bases at J, with 12 bases between. Germline V gene data show CDR1 as SGHRS and CDR2 as YFSETQ. The length of the CDR3 is 11 residues. CDR3 in amino acids: CASSFGGLAFF. The CDR3 region has the DNA TGCGCCAGCAGCTTTGGGGGGCTTGCGTTCTTC.

The chain employs TRBV7-2 and TRBJ2-5; 10 bases match TRBD2. Gene TRBJ2-7 matches the end of the DNA better, so the J call may be wrong. Germline V gives CDR1 SGHTA, CDR2 FQGNSA. The CDR3 covers 16 residues. The CDR3 loop reads CASSLSGGALGYEQYF. In DNA form, the CDR3 reads TGTGCCAGCAGCTTAAGCGGGGGGGCCTTAGGTTACGAGCAGTACTTC.

This clonotype was observed a few times. The rearrangement joins TRBV20-1 to TRBJ2-1, with 9 bases that match TRBD2. V dropped 6 bases and J dropped 6; count of bases not matched to a gene: 12. Germline lookup yields CDR1 DFQATT and CDR2 SNEGSKA (reference sequence). CDR3 length: 15 residues. CDR3 bases: TGCAGTGCCCCAGGGGAGCAGCGGGGGGCCAATGAGCAGTTCTTC. Protein product: CSAPGEQRGANEQFF.

The chain has TRBV5-5 and TRBJ1-2; the match to TRBD1 covers 7 bases. This CDR3 has 15 residues. With V trimmed by 4 bases and J by 3 bases, 9 bases remained unmatched. Germline assignment: CDR1 SGHKS and CDR2 YYEKEE (reference sequence). Here the CDR3 DNA reads TGTGCCAGCAGCCTACAGGGGACGGTCGACTATGGCTACACCTTC. Protein: CASSLQGTVDYGYTF.

V usage is TRBV6-2 or TRBV6-3 and J usage is TRBJ2-1; possibly TRBD1 for D (6 bases). Per the germline V gene, CDR1 is MNHEY and CDR2 is SVGEGT. This CDR3 spans 15 amino acids. V was cut by 4 bases and J by 2 bases, with 12 bases left in between. The CDR3 spells CASSFRDTTYNEQFF. CDR3 sequence (DNA): TGTGCCAGCAGTTTCCGGGACACAACCTACAATGAGCAGTTCTTC.

This clonotype was picked up a small number of times. This chain links TRBV7-9 with TRBJ2-7; perhaps TRBD2 as D (6 bases). V lost 5 bases, J lost 7 bases, and 18 bases lay in between. The CDR3 consists of 14 residues. From germline, CDR1 is SEHNR and CDR2 FQNEAQ (reference sequence). This CDR3 reads CASSRLARESEQYF. In nucleotides, the CDR3 is TGTGCCAGCAGCCGCCTAGCGAGAGAATCAGAGCAGTACTTC.

The chain employs TRBV4-1 and TRBJ2-7; TRBD1 agrees at 7 bases. The CDR3 totals 14 residues. Germline CDR1 reads MGHRA; CDR2 reads YSYEKL. The V and J ends lost 4 bases and 6 bases, in that order; junction bases with no gene match: 9. CDR3 DNA: TGCGCCAGCAGCCCAACGCCAGGGGGACCCGAGCAGTACTTC. This sequence encodes CASSPTPGGPEQYF.

Concerning this clonotype: Germline and junction disagree at one end, which may indicate a read error. This sequence joins TRBV7-2 and TRBJ2-1, with TRBD1 as a possible D gene (6 bases). The J call may be faulty, since TRBJ2-7 better matches the DNA end. This CDR3 is 14 amino acids long. Germline assignment: CDR1 SGHTA and CDR2 FQGNSA. CDR3 in amino acids: CASSLEGTIYKQYF. CDR3 DNA sequence: TGTGCCAGCAGCCTAGAGGGGACAATCTACAAGCAGTACTTC.

The chain carries TRBV29-1 and TRBJ1-1; D is unresolved. Per germline, CDR1 SQVTM and CDR2 ANQGSEA. This CDR3 has 13 amino acids. Trimming removed 7 bases from V and 5 bases from J, with 17 bases in between. CDR3 residues: CSGLGFGPTEAFF. The CDR3 region has the DNA TGCAGCGGTTTAGGGTTCGGCCCAACTGAAGCTTTCTTT. The whole variable domain, filled in from reference TRBV29-1 and TRBJ1-1, reads SAVISQKPSRDICQRGTSLTIQCQVDSQVTMMFWYRQQPGQSLTLIATANQGSEATYESGFVIDKFPISRPNLTFSTLTVSNMSPEDSSIYLCSGLGFGPTEAFFGQGTRLTVV.